One T cell receptor beta chain is described in this entry. Its antigen is still unknown. This specimen comes from a study of shared clonotypes between healthy human individuals. Study-wide context: Donors were two women and a few men aged 18 to 49.

Using immunoSEQ multiplex PCR, the repertoire was profiled, and TCRdb retains in-frame clones only, with some absent. The table includes some 500,000 clones, roughly 95% detected once. Points from the study as a whole: Clonotype sharing among the donors was expected to vary with sequencing depth. Relative to memory subsets, naive subsets generally showed larger estimated richness.

Germline V CDR1 and CDR2: SGHAT, FQNNGV. Losses at the gene ends were 8 bases for V and 4 bases for J; bases not matched to a gene: 7. CDR3 length: 14 amino acids. The V call is TRBV11-2, the J call TRBJ2-7, with TRBD2 matching over 11 bases. Sequenced material: naive CD4+ T cells sorted from blood. The subset: CD45RA+ positively selected. The clonotype originates from a woman aged 25 to 39 in good health. This chain's CDR3 is CASGRLAGPYEQYF. CDR3 nucleotide sequence: TGTGCCAGCGGGAGACTAGCGGGACCTTACGAGCAGTACTTC.